There are a few counts of the clone carrying this TCR beta chain. Assay: immunoSEQ multiplex PCR; the TCRdb copy retains only in-frame clones and omits some. The table has around 130,000 clones, roughly nine tenths seen once. This entry is derived from a study of T cells in localized non-small cell lung cancer. This CDR3 spans 14 amino acids. The ends were cut back, 5 bases at V and 7 bases at J, with 16 bases in the middle. The chain employs TRBV5-3 and TRBJ1-5; D perhaps matches TRBD1 (5 bases). TRBV5-3 is treated as an ORF (open reading frame) with a function not yet certain. This specimen was peripheral blood, taken before any cancer treatment. The sequence derives from a female donor of 60 years or more with stage I lung adenocarcinoma. The DNA for the CDR3 is TGTGCCAGAAGGGATAGGGGCCTCGGCCAGCCCCAGCATTTT. Residues: CARRDRGLGQPQHF.